This paragraph covers one T cell receptor (beta chain) sequence. This sample is drawn from a study of control samples from healthy donors and cancer patients. Method: immunoSEQ multiplex PCR; TCRdb's copy keeps in-frame clones and lacks some. The sample holds some 96,000 clones; about 92% are singletons and the top ten take approximately 7.9%. This CDR3 spans 15 amino acids. J gave up 0 bases and V 5 bases, and 5 bases lay outside the gene matches. CDR1 and CDR2 (germline): MNHNY, SVGAGI (reference sequence). The origin of this receptor is a man in his late teens or twenties in good health. The chain couples TRBV6-6 to TRBJ2-7, with 9 nucleotides matching TRBD1. The source material was blood. The CDR3 nucleotides read TGTGCCAGCAGTAGTACGGGACAGGGCTCCTACGAGCAGTACTTC. Translation: CASSSTGQGSYEQYF.